This T cell receptor beta chain emerged from a study of blood T cell repertoires in COVID-19 (dated by TCRdb to about 2020). About the full investigation: Samples from collaborators originated in the United States, Italy and Spain and spanned both the acute and convalescent phases of COVID-19. The material from the prospective study consisted of cDNA or gDNA derived from T cells, B-cell-depleted T cells, or PBMCs. Subjects who had been exposed to COVID-19, were actively infected with it, or had recovered from it provided the deeply sampled blood TCRbeta repertoires that made up the dataset. The repertoires were released in a freely available public database intended as a resource for research on the immune response to SARS-CoV-2. Samples came from the ongoing ImmuneRACE study (first 160 participants) plus 1,254 subjects from 6 global collaborators. Nearly every sample came with metadata listing a de-identified subject ID, COVID-19 status, age in years and sex. Where available, HLA class I and class II types were taken from metadata supplied by the sample provider and were not determined by assay-based typing.

What the authors observed across the whole study: Clinical and demographic metadata were provided uncurated, with the amount varying by source and participant.

The CDR1 and CDR2 encoded by the germline V gene are SGHRS and YFSETQ. From cysteine to phenylalanine, the CDR3 is 15 amino acids long. Only the CDR3 part of the read is kept: 45 bases, read in frame from the first base. Ends trimmed: V by 4 bases, J by 5 bases; bases unmatched to a gene: 2. The immunoSEQ Assay, a bias-controlled multiplex PCR, was used to amplify TCRbeta CDR3 regions from genomic DNA. Concerning the study's data processing: The number of nucleated cells in each sample was estimated by amplification of reference gene primers within the assay. To quantify the absolute abundance of each unique TCRbeta CDR3 rearrangement, sequence reads were collapsed and filtered. For each sample, productive Simpson clonality was calculated as the square root of Simpson's diversity index over productive rearrangements. TCRdb's version of the immuneACCESS table is confined to in-frame rearrangements and falls short of the full clone set. An unresolved V gene accounts for under half of the shortfall where checked; the remainder is of unknown origin. Clonal size and the V and J genes are those of that table, whereas D and trimming came from the DNA. The sample yields 240,000 or so clones; about 90% were counted once. The ten largest clones add up to roughly 3.1% of the sample.

Enrolling through a virtual design, the prospective study's participants ranged in age from roughly 18 to 89 years and lived across roughly 23 United States geographic areas. To assign participants to cohorts, the prospective study relied on clinical history that participants themselves reported in a screening survey and a study questionnaire. Mobile phlebotomists in the prospective study collected whole blood, serum and a nasopharyngeal or oropharyngeal swab from every participant. Prospective study participants could optionally give additional blood draws and questionnaires over an approximately two-month period. Before DNA extraction, prospective study blood samples were shipped either frozen or at room temperature. Comments on this clone: It has no known antigen specificity. Base qualities were left out, and no much larger clone turns up one base away.

The V and J genes are TRBV5-1 and TRBJ2-3, with TRBD2 identical over 15 junction bases. Input material: PBMCs or T cells enriched from blood (not recorded which). This receptor was identified in a woman aged 40 to 55 with acute COVID-19. CDR3 sequence: CASSVGLAGGDTQYF. The sequence in DNA is TGCGCCAGCAGCGTGGGACTAGCGGGAGGAGATACGCAGTATTTT.